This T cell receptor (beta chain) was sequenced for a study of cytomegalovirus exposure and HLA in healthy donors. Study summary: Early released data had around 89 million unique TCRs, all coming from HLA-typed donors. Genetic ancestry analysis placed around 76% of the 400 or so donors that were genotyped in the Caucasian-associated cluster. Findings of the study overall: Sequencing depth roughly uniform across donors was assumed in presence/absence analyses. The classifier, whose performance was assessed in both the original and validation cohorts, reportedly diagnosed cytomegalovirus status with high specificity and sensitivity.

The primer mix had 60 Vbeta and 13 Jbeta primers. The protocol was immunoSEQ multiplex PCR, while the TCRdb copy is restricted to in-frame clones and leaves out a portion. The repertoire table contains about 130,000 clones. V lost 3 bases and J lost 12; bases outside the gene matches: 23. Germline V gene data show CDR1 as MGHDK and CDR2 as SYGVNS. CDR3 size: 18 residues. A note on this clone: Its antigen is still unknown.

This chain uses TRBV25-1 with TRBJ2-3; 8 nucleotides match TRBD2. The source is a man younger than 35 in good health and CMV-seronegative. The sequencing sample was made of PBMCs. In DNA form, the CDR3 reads TGTGCCAGCAGTGATGGTGGTAGGGGGGCCCAAAAAGCGGGGGCCCAGTATTTT. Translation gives CASSDGGRGAQKAGAQYF.